The rows below give T cell receptor beta chains drawn from one sample of a study of T cell repertoires in ileal Crohn's disease. Measured with immunoSEQ multiplex PCR; TCRdb has only the in-frame clones, and not every one. The table has roughly 30,000 clones, around 80% seen once; the top ten hold around a fifth. Sample: ileal tissue. These receptors all stem from an adult with Crohn's disease. CDR3s include the opening cysteine and the closing phenylalanine or tryptophan. A D gene is named only where the DNA matches it firmly. Some rows have no size entry. The others give once, few or many, or a class for an expanded clone.

15 | TRBD1 | TRBJ2-7 | TRBV7-9 | . | CASSLYPRQGGEQYF | TGTGCCAGCAGCTTATACCCCCGACAGGGTGGGGAGCAGTACTTC
16 | . | TRBJ2-3 | TRBV11-1 | . | CASSLGAGGSTDTQYF | TGTGCCAGCAGCTTAGGGGCAGGGGGGAGCACAGATACGCAGTATTTT
14 | TRBD2 | TRBJ2-5 | TRBV5-1 | . | CASSRTSGGQTQYF | TGCGCCAGCAGCAGGACTAGCGGGGGACAGACCCAGTACTTC
12 | . | TRBJ1-2 | TRBV5-4 | . | CASSGGVYGYTF | TGTGCCAGCAGCGGCGGGGTCTATGGCTACACCTTC
16 | TRBD2 | TRBJ2-3 | TRBV5-1 | . | CASTPQGGRSTDTQYF | TGCGCCAGCACCCCCCAGGGAGGGAGGTCCACAGATACGCAGTATTTT
14 | . | TRBJ2-7 | TRBV6-6 | . | CASTGQKNLYEQYF | TGTGCCAGCACCGGACAGAAAAACCTCTACGAGCAGTACTTC
15 | TRBD2 | TRBJ2-1 | TRBV6-1 | . | CASSTTSGGVNEQFF | TGTGCCAGCAGTACAACTAGCGGGGGGGTGAATGAGCAGTTCTTC
13 | . | TRBJ2-7 | TRBV7-6 | . | CASSGTGSYEQYF | TGTGCCAGCAGCGGCACAGGGTCTTACGAGCAGTACTTC
14 | TRBD1 | TRBJ2-7 | TRBV5-1 | . | CASSLGTGEDEQYF | TGCGCCAGCAGCTTGGGGACAGGGGAGGACGAGCAGTACTTC
16 | . | TRBJ2-1 | TRBV5-6 | . | CASSSGDAASYNEQFF | TGTGCCAGCAGCTCGGGGGATGCGGCTTCCTACAATGAGCAGTTCTTC
17 | . | TRBJ2-1 | TRBV7-9 | . | CASSLDGGTRGHNEQFF | TGTGCCAGCAGCTTAGATGGGGGGACTAGGGGGCACAATGAGCAGTTCTTC
15 | TRBD1 | TRBJ2-3 | TRBV7-3 | . | CASSIGGAGTDTQYF | TGTGCCAGCAGCATAGGGGGCGCAGGCACAGATACGCAGTATTTT
13 | TRBD2 | TRBJ2-3 | TRBV7-2 | . | CASRPRLAGRSYF | TGTGCCAGCAGACCTAGACTAGCGGGTAGGAGTTACTTT
15 | TRBD1 | TRBJ2-7 | TRBV6-5 | . | CASSEGQGLANEQYF | TGTGCCAGCAGCGAGGGACAGGGATTGGCGAACGAGCAGTACTTC
15 | . | TRBJ2-3 | TRBV27 | . | CASSLSARGTDTQYF | TGTGCCAGCAGTTTATCAGCTCGAGGCACAGATACGCAGTATTTT
14 | TRBD1 | TRBJ1-2 | TRBV6-1 | . | CASSATGGNYGYTF | TGTGCCAGCAGTGCGACAGGGGGAAACTATGGCTACACCTTC
15 | TRBD2 | TRBJ2-1 | TRBV30 | . | CAWSVGLAGYNEQFF | TGTGCCTGGAGTGTTGGGCTAGCGGGCTACAATGAGCAGTTCTTC
15 | TRBD1 | TRBJ1-2 | TRBV7-2 | few | CASSPRQGGIYGYTF | TGTGCCAGCAGCCCCCGACAGGGTGGTATCTATGGCTACACCTTC
14 | . | TRBJ2-3 | TRBV30 | . | CAWSRLTVTDTQYF | TGTGCCTGGAGTCGGTTGACTGTGACAGATACGCAGTATTTT
14 | TRBD1 | TRBJ2-5 | TRBV15 | few | CATSRDRMQETQYF | TGTGCCACCAGCCGGGACAGAATGCAAGAGACCCAGTACTTC
14 | TRBD2 | TRBJ2-1 | TRBV19 | . | CASGRDRSYNEQFF | TGTGCCAGTGGGAGGGATCGGTCTTACAATGAGCAGTTCTTC
11 | . | TRBJ2-1 | TRBV20-1 | . | CSARLANEQFF | TGCAGTGCTAGGTTAGCTAATGAGCAGTTCTTC
13 | TRBD1 | TRBJ1-1 | TRBV30 | . | CAWSYRGNTEAFF | TGTGCCTGGAGTTACAGGGGAAACACTGAAGCTTTCTTT
15 | . | TRBJ2-7 | TRBV9 | . | CASSVTAADSYEQYF | TGTGCCAGCAGCGTTACGGCGGCGGACTCCTACGAGCAGTACTTC
16 | TRBD1 | TRBJ1-2 | TRBV27 | . | CASSLSGPGTGGGYTF | TGTGCCAGCAGTTTATCCGGTCCCGGGACAGGGGGTGGCTACACCTTC
15 | . | TRBJ2-5 | TRBV30 | . | CAWSVSPLWQETQYF | TGTGCCTGGAGTGTAAGCCCCCTATGGCAAGAGACCCAGTACTTC
11 | . | TRBJ1-1 | TRBV29-1 | . | CSVSGDTEAFF | TGCAGCGTTTCGGGGGACACTGAAGCTTTCTTT
14 | . | TRBJ1-1 | TRBV7-9 | once | CASSFPPKNTEAFF | TGTGCCAGCAGCTTCCCCCCTAAGAACACTGAAGCTTTCTTT
13 | TRBD1 | TRBJ1-1 | TRBV30 | . | CACSGQANTEAFF | TGTGCCTGCAGTGGACAGGCAAACACTGAAGCTTTCTTT
14 | . | TRBJ2-3 | TRBV27 | . | CASSSHAAADTQYF | TGTGCCAGCAGTTCCCATGCGGCCGCAGATACGCAGTATTTT
14 | . | TRBJ2-3 | TRBV27 | once | CASSFNGRADTQYF | TGTGCCAGCAGTTTCAATGGGCGGGCAGATACGCAGTATTTT
14 | TRBD2 | TRBJ2-7 | TRBV27 | few | CASSYREGKYEQYF | TGTGCCAGCAGTTATCGGGAGGGAAAATACGAGCAGTACTTC
16 | . | TRBJ2-5 | TRBV7-7 | . | CASSLGPQGIQETQYF | TGTGCTAGCAGCTTAGGCCCACAGGGAATACAAGAGACCCAGTACTTC
14 | . | TRBJ2-7 | TRBV19 | once | CASSLGLGGNEQYF | TGTGCCAGTAGTCTTGGCCTCGGAGGGAACGAGCAGTACTTC
16 | TRBD2 | TRBJ2-7 | TRBV4-2 | . | CASSQIKLASTYEQYF | TGTGCCAGCAGCCAGATTAAACTAGCGTCGACCTACGAGCAGTACTTC